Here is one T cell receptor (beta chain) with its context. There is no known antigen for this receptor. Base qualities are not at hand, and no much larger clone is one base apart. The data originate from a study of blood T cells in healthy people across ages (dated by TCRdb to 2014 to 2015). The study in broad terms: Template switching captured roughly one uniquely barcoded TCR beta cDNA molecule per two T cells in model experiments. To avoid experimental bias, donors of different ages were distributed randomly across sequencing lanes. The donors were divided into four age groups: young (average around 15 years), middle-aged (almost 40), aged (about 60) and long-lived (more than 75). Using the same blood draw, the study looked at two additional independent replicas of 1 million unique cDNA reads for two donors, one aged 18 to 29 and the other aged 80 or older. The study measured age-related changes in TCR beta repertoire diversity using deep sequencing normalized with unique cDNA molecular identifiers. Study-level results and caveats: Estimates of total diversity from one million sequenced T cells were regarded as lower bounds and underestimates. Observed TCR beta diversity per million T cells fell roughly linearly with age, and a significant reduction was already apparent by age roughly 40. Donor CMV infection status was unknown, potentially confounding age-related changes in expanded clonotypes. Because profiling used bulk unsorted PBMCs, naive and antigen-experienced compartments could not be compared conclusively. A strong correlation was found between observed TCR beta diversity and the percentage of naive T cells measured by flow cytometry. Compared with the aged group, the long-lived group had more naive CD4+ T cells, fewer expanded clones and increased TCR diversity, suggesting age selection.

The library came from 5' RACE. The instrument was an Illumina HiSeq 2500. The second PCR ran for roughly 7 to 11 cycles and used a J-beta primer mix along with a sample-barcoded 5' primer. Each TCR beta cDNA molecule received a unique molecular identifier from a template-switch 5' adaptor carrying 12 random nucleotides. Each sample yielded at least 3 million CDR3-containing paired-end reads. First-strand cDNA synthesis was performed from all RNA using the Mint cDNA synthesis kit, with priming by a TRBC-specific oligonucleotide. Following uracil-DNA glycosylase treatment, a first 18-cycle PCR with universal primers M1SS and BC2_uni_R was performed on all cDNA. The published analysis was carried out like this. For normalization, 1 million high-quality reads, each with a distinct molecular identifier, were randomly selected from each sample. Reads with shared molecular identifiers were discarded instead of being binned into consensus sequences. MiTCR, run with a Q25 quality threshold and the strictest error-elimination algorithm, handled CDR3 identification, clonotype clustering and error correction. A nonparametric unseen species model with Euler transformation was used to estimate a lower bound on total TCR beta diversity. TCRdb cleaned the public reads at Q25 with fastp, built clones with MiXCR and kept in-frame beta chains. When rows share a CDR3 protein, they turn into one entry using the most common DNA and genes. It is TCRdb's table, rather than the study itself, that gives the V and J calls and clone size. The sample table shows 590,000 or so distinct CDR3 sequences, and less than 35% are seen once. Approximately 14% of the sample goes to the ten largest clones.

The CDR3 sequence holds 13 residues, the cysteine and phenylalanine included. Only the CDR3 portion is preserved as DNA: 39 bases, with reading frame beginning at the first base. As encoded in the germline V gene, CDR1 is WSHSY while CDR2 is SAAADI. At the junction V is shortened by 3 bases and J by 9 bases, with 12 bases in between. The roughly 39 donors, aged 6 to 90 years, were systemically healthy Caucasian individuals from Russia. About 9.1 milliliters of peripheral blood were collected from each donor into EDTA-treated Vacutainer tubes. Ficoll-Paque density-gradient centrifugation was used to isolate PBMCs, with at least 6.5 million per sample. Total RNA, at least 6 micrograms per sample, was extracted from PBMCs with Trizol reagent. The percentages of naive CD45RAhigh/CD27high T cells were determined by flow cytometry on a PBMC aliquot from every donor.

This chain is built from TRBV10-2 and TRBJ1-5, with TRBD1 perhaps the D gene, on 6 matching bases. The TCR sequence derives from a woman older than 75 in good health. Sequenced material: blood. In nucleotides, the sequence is TGCGCCAGCAGTGATGGGGGGCTAGGGCCCCAGCATTTT. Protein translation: CASSDGGLGPQHF.